The clone carrying this TCR beta chain occurred a few times. Its antigen is not known. Germline CDR1 SGHDT, CDR2 YYEEEE. V lost 4 bases and J lost 4, with 12 bases in between. The CDR3 totals 14 residues. This sample was taken from a study of CD8+ T cells in alopecia areata. General study results and limits: The study found TCR sharing across patients less clear than in mice, possibly for HLA reasons. Scalp and blood retained many expanded lesional clones during tofacitinib.

Extracted from the samples, RNA was reverse transcribed into cDNA to serve as the sequencing template. TCRdb's table, derived via immunoSEQ multiplex PCR, lists solely in-frame clones and lacks some. The repertoire has around 170,000 clones, approximately 50% of them found once; the top ten carry 10%. Noted treatment: oral pan-JAK inhibitor, 5-10 mg twice daily. This sample comprised CD8+ T cells sorted from blood, obtained around week 54, from a patient treated with tofacitinib. The chain employs TRBV5-6 and TRBJ2-4, with D hard to call. This TCR came from a human donor with alopecia areata. CDR3 coding DNA: TGTGCCAGCAGCCGGGTCGCACATAAAAACATTCAGTACTTC. Amino acids: CASSRVAHKNIQYF.